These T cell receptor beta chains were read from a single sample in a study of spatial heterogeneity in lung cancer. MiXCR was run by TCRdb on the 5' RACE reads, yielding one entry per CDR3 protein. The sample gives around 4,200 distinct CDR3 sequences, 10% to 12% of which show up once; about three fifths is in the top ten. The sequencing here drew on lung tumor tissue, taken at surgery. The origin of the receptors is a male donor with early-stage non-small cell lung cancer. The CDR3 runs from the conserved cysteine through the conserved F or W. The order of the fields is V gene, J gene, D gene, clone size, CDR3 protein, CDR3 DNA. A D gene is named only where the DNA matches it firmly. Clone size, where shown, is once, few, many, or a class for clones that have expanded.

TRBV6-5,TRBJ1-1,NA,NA,CASSYSSVGGSEGFF,TGTGCCAGCAGTTACTCCTCGGTTGGGGGATCTGAAGGTTTCTTT
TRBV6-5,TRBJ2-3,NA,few,CASSFQIAFSSPQYF,TGTGCCAGCAGTTTTCAGATAGCGTTCAGTTCTCCGCAGTATTTT
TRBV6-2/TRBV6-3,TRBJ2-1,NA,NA,CASSYFPTGSVPYNEQFF,TGTGCCAGCAGTTACTTCCCCACAGGGTCCGTTCCCTACAATGAGCAGTTCTTC
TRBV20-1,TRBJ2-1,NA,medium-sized,CSARAPQAQTSEQFF,TGCAGTGCTAGAGCCCCCCAGGCACAGACGAGTGAGCAGTTCTTC
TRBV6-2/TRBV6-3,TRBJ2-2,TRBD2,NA,CASSFLAGGSLTGELFF,TGTGCCAGCAGTTTTTTAGCGGGAGGATCGCTCACCGGGGAGCTGTTTTTT
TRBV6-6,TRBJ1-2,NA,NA,CASGALSTYGYTF,TGTGCCAGCGGGGCGCTCTCGACCTATGGCTACACCTTC
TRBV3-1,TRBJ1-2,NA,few,CASSQDLGVLGYTF,TGTGCCAGCAGCCAAGATTTAGGAGTTCTTGGCTACACCTTC
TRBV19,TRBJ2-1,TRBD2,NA,CASSTLAGALGNEQFF,TGTGCCAGTAGTACCCTAGCGGGGGCCCTAGGCAATGAGCAGTTCTTC
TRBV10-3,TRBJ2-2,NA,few,CATLPARGGTGELFF,TGTGCCACCCTCCCGGCGAGGGGTGGCACCGGGGAGCTGTTTTTT
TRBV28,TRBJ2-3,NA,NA,CASSRATDTQYF,TGTGCCAGCAGTCGCGCCACAGATACGCAGTATTTT
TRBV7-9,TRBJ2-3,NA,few,CASSPSSASTDTQYF,TGTGCCAGCAGCCCCTCCAGTGCTAGCACAGATACGCAGTATTTT
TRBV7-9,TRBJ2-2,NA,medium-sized,CASSSWVFTGELFF,TGTGCCAGCAGCTCGTGGGTGTTCACCGGGGAGCTGTTTTTT
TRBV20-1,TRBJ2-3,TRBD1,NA,CSARELDRRTDTQYF,TGCAGTGCTAGAGAACTGGACAGGCGCACAGATACGCAGTATTTT
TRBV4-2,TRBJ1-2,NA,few,CASSQGTNPRGGYTF,TGTGCCAGCAGCCAAGGGACAAATCCACGGGGAGGCTACACCTTC
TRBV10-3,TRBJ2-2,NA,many,CAIRGTGELFF,TGTGCCATCAGGGGCACCGGGGAGCTGTTTTTT
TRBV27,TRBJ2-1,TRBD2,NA,CASSALTSGLYNEQFF,TGTGCCAGCAGTGCCTTGACTAGCGGCCTTTACAATGAGCAGTTCTTC
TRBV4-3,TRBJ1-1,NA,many,CASSQEIVNTEAFF,TGCGCCAGCAGCCAAGAAATTGTGAACACTGAAGCTTTCTTT
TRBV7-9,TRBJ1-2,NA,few,CASSHTPAGYGYTF,TGTGCCAGCAGCCACACGCCGGCGGGCTATGGCTACACCTTC
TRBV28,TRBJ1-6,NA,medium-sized,CASSAPTGNNSPLHF,TGTGCCAGCAGTGCGCCGACGGGGAATAATTCACCCCTCCACTTT
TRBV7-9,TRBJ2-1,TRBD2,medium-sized,CASSLSTLAGGNEQFF,TGTGCCAGCAGCTTATCAACACTAGCGGGGGGCAATGAGCAGTTCTTC
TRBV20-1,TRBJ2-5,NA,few,CSATYGETQYF,TGCAGTGCTACCTACGGTGAGACCCAGTACTTC
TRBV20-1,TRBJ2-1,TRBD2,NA,CSTLGRAYNEQFF,TGCAGTACCCTGGGGAGGGCCTACAATGAGCAGTTCTTC
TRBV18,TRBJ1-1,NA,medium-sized,CASSIGGVNTEAFF,TGTGCCAGCTCAATTGGGGGGGTTAACACTGAAGCTTTCTTT
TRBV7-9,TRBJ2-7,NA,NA,CASSPTGYEQYF,TGTGCCAGCAGCCCGACCGGTTACGAGCAGTACTTC
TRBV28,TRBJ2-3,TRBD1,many,CASRPGGAGTDTQYF,TGTGCCAGCAGGCCAGGGGGTGCCGGCACAGATACGCAGTATTTT
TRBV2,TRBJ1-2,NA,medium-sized,CASSEDRDYHGYTF,TGTGCCAGCAGTGAAGACAGAGACTACCATGGCTACACCTTC
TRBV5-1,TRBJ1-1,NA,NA,CASSFAPPNTEAFF,TGCGCCAGCAGCTTTGCTCCGCCGAACACTGAAGCTTTCTTT
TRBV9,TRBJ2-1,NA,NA,CASNLQGTYNEQFF,TGTGCCAGCAACCTCCAAGGGACCTACAATGAGCAGTTCTTC
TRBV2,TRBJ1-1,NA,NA,CASSALWYRAFF,TGTGCCAGCAGTGCATTGTGGTATCGAGCTTTCTTT
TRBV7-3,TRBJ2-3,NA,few,CASSSTNTDTQYF,TGTGCCAGCAGCTCAACAAACACAGATACGCAGTATTTT
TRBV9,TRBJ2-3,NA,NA,CASSGPGTSTDTQYF,TGTGCCAGCAGCGGACCCGGGACTAGCACAGATACGCAGTATTTT
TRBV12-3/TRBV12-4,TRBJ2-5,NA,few,CASSLRVQETQYF,TGTGCCAGCAGCCTCCGGGTCCAAGAGACCCAGTACTTC
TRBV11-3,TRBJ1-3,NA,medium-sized,CASRPGSSGNTIYF,TGTGCCAGCCGCCCGGGGAGCTCTGGAAACACCATATATTTT